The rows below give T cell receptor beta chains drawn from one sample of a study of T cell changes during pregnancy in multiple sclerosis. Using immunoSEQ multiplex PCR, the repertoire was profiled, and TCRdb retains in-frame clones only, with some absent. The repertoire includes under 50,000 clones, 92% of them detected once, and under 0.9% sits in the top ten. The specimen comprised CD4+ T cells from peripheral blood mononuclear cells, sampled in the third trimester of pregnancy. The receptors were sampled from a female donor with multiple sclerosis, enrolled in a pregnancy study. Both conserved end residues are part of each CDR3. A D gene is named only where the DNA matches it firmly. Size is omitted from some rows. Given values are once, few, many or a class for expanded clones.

TGTGCCTGGAGTCCCTACGTACCGACCTCGACAGGGAGTACTGAAGCTTTCTTT	CAWSPYVPTSTGSTEAFF	-	18	TRBJ1-1	TRBV30	TRBD1
TGTGCCAGCAGTTACTTCTCCGGGACTAGCCCCAATGAGCAGTTCTTC	CASSYFSGTSPNEQFF	-	16	TRBJ2-1	TRBV6-5	TRBD2
TGTGCCAGCAACGACCCGGACTTCTACGAGCAGTACTTC	CASNDPDFYEQYF	-	13	TRBJ2-7	TRBV6-5	-
TGTGCCACGTCAGTAGCGGGAGGGATAACAGATACGCAGTATTTT	CATSVAGGITDTQYF	-	15	TRBJ2-3	TRBV19	TRBD2
TGTGCCAGCAGCCAAGTCTGGGAGGAGACCCAGTACTTC	CASSQVWEETQYF	-	13	TRBJ2-5	TRBV4-2	-
TGTGCCAGCAGCTTACTGACAGCCCAAACGTCCTCTGGAAACACCATATATTTT	CASSLLTAQTSSGNTIYF	-	18	TRBJ1-3	TRBV7-8	-
TGTGCCAGCAGCTTGTTTATCCGCGGGAAGGACACAGATACGCAGTATTTT	CASSLFIRGKDTDTQYF	-	17	TRBJ2-3	TRBV5-4	-
TGTGCCAGCAGCTTTGAAGGGGGCGAGTATGGCTACACCTTC	CASSFEGGEYGYTF	-	14	TRBJ1-2	TRBV5-4	TRBD1
TGTGCCAGCAGTTTTGAACGGACTAGCGGGAAAGGGACCCAGTACTTC	CASSFERTSGKGTQYF	-	16	TRBJ2-5	TRBV28	TRBD2
TGTGCCAGCAGCCCCTCTGTTAACACCGGGGAGCTGTTTTTT	CASSPSVNTGELFF	-	14	TRBJ2-2	TRBV9	-
TGTGCCAGCAGTGTCCGGACTAGCGGGATTTACGAGCAGTACTTC	CASSVRTSGIYEQYF	-	15	TRBJ2-7	TRBV5-4	TRBD2
TGTGCCAGCAGTTACCTCGGTCACTTGAACACTGAAGCTTTCTTT	CASSYLGHLNTEAFF	-	15	TRBJ1-1	TRBV6-5	-
TGTGCCAGCAGTGACTCCCCCGGGAGGGGGACAGATACGCAGTATTTT	CASSDSPGRGTDTQYF	-	16	TRBJ2-3	TRBV6-4	TRBD2
TGTGCCAGCAGTCTCGGGACAGGTCAGCAGTTCTTC	CASSLGTGQQFF	-	12	TRBJ2-1	TRBV28	TRBD1
TGTGCCAGCTCACCACTGGACAGCGGCGACGCTGAAGCTTTCTTT	CASSPLDSGDAEAFF	-	15	TRBJ1-1	TRBV18	-
TGCGCCAGCAGCTTGGGTGGCGACAGGGGCACTGAAGCTTTCTTT	CASSLGGDRGTEAFF	few	15	TRBJ1-1	TRBV5-1	TRBD1
TGTGCCAGCAAGGGGGCCGGGGAGCTGTTTTTT	CASKGAGELFF	-	11	TRBJ2-2	TRBV11-3	-
TGTGCCAGCACCCTTTCCTTCGGGGGCTACACCTTC	CASTLSFGGYTF	few	12	TRBJ1-2	TRBV28	-
TGTGCCAGCAGTACCACAGGGATGACGACTGAAGCTTTCTTT	CASSTTGMTTEAFF	-	14	TRBJ1-1	TRBV27	-
TGCGCCAGCAGCTTGGCTCCGGGACAGGGGGCGACAGATACGCAGTATTTT	CASSLAPGQGATDTQYF	-	17	TRBJ2-3	TRBV5-1	TRBD1
TGTGCCAGCAGCGTAGGGGCAGGGGGCCGGGAAAAACTGTTTTTT	CASSVGAGGREKLFF	-	15	TRBJ1-4	TRBV9	TRBD1
TGTGCCAGTAGCCCTAGCGGGAGGTACGGTGATACGCAGTATTTT	CASSPSGRYGDTQYF	-	15	TRBJ2-3	TRBV19	TRBD2
TGTGCCAGTAGTATTATGGGACAGGCTACAGATACGCAGTATTTT	CASSIMGQATDTQYF	-	15	TRBJ2-3	TRBV19	TRBD1
TGTGCCAGCAGCCTGACTAGCGGATCTTACAATGAGCAGTTCTTC	CASSLTSGSYNEQFF	-	15	TRBJ2-1	TRBV5-4	TRBD2
TGTGCCAGCAGCGTTAGCGGGACCTACGAGCAGTACTTC	CASSVSGTYEQYF	-	13	TRBJ2-7	TRBV7-2	TRBD2
TGTGCCAGCAGCTTCGGGACAGGGACCACAGATACGCAGTATTTT	CASSFGTGTTDTQYF	-	15	TRBJ2-3	TRBV11-2	TRBD1
TGTGCCAGCAGCTTAGGACAGGGAGGCGAGCAGTACTTC	CASSLGQGGEQYF	-	13	TRBJ2-7	TRBV7-9	-